These 24 T cell receptor beta chains originate from one sample sequenced in a study of cytomegalovirus exposure and HLA in healthy donors (dated by TCRdb to the late 2010s). Libraries were made using the immunoSEQ multiplex PCR assay. The multiplex PCR relied on a mix of 60 forward primers for TCR Vbeta segments and 13 reverse primers for TCR Jbeta segments. The table was pulled from immuneACCESS by TCRdb, which kept in-frame rearrangements only. Such tables lose some clones; where checked, under half of the loss comes from unresolved V genes, and the rest has no known cause. The sample includes 150,000 to 200,000 clones, with roughly 77% observed a single time. The ten biggest clones cover about 4.9% of the sample. Sequencing input: PBMCs. Receptors originate from a male donor in good health and CMV-seronegative.

The chain links TRBV6-5 to TRBJ2-5, with TRBD2 as a possible D gene (6 bases). The CDR3 covers 14 residues. Germline-derived CDR1 and CDR2 are MNHEY and SVGAGI. V was trimmed by 9 bases and J by 1 base, leaving 15 bases between them. Here the CDR3 DNA reads TGTGCCAGTAAGGCGGGATGGAGCCAAGAGACCCAGTACTTC. It codes for CASKAGWSQETQYF.

The rearrangement uses TRBV27 and TRBJ2-3; tentative D call: TRBD2 (6 bases). There are 17 residues in the CDR3. The V end was cut by 3 bases, the J end by 5 bases, with 21 bases between. The germline V gene has CDR1 MNHEY and CDR2 SMNVEV (reference sequence). This chain's CDR3 is CASSFEVASARIDTQYF. The DNA for the CDR3 is TGTGCCAGCAGTTTCGAGGTGGCTAGCGCGAGGATAGATACGCAGTATTTT.

The chain couples TRBV7-2 to TRBJ2-3; TRBD2 is a possible D gene (6 bases). V lost 5 bases to trimming and J lost 4 bases, with 13 bases between them. CDR1 and CDR2 (germline): SGHTA, FQGNSA. The CDR3 covers 14 residues. The CDR3 is CASSQGLSADTQYF. CDR3 bases: TGTGCCAGCAGCCAGGGACTTTCCGCAGATACGCAGTATTTT.

The chain links TRBV5-1 to TRBJ2-2; 9 bases agree with TRBD2. The ends lost 0 bases at V and 8 bases at J; junction bases unmatched: 8. The CDR3 covers 16 residues. Germline V gives CDR1 SGHRS, CDR2 YFSETQ. The DNA of the CDR3 is TGCGCCAGCAGCTTGGTCCTAGCGGGGAGTGCTGGGGAGCTGTTTTTT. It specifies CASSLVLAGSAGELFF.

V usage is TRBV30 and J usage is TRBJ1-5, with D perhaps TRBD1 (5 bases). Germline CDR1 reads GTSNPN; CDR2 reads SVGIG (reference sequence). This CDR3 comprises 13 residues. V lost 7 bases, J lost 6 bases, and 16 bases lay in between. CDR3 loop: CAFAWQGGQPQHF. CDR3 in DNA: TGTGCCTTCGCATGGCAGGGCGGTCAGCCCCAGCATTTT.

The chain recombines TRBV4-3 with TRBJ1-3, with D perhaps TRBD1 (6 bases). The V and J ends lost 1 base and 0 bases respectively, with 16 bases between them. This CDR3 comprises 18 residues. CDR1 is LGHNA and CDR2 is YSLEER in the germline V gene. Here the CDR3 DNA reads TGCGCCAGCAGCCAAGTGGGGGGGCGAGGGGGCTCTGGAAACACCATATATTTT. Residues: CASSQVGGRGGSGNTIYF.

This clone was detected once. V is TRBV4-3 and J is TRBJ1-2, with D unresolved. V was shortened by 0 bases and J by 2 bases, with 10 bases between the two germline ends. Germline CDR1 and CDR2: LGHNA and YSLEER. There are 15 residues in the CDR3. The CDR3 nucleotides read TGCGCCAGCAGCCAAGACTACAGCCTCAACTATGGCTACACCTTC. It specifies CASSQDYSLNYGYTF.

V is TRBV6-1 and J is TRBJ2-3; 10 nucleotides match TRBD2. Germline CDR1 reads MNHNS; CDR2 reads SASEGT. The V gene end was trimmed by 6 bases and the J gene end by 1 base; junction bases not matched to a gene: 4. CDR3 length: 15 residues. CDR3 coding DNA: TGTGCCAGCAGACCCGGGACTAGCGGCACAGATACGCAGTATTTT. Its translation: CASRPGTSGTDTQYF.

V gene TRBV7-8 combines with J gene TRBJ2-1; D uncertain. The V end was cut by 4 bases, the J end by 9 bases, with 13 bases between. The germline V gene has CDR1 SGHVS and CDR2 FQNEAQ. CDR3 size: 13 residues. CDR3 DNA sequence: TGTGCCAGCAGCTCCGTCCAGGTAGGTGAGCAGTTCTTC. It codes for CASSSVQVGEQFF. Full variable domain (missing parts from reference TRBV7-8 and TRBJ2-1): GAGVSQSPRYKVAKRGQDVALRCDPISGHVSLFWYQQALGQGPEFLTYFQNEAQLDKSGLPSDRFFAERPEGSVSTLKIQRTQQEDSAVYLCASSSVQVGEQFFGPGTRLTVL.

This clone was observed a handful of times. The chain joins TRBV7-7 to TRBJ1-1; 7 positions agree with TRBD1. The CDR3 has 13 residues. CDR1 is SSHAT, CDR2 FNYEAQ, per germline (reference sequence). The junction had 10 bases not matched to a gene; V was cut back by 5 bases and J by 10 bases. CDR3 residues: CASSATQGGRAFF. CDR3 coding DNA: TGTGCCAGCAGCGCCACCCAAGGGGGCAGAGCTTTCTTT.

Concerning this clone itself: Other DNA variants within this sample encode the same CDR3. The V call is TRBV5-1, the J call TRBJ1-2; D not certain. This CDR3 contains 12 residues. The ends were cut back, 0 bases at V and 6 bases at J, with 6 bases in the middle. Per germline, CDR1 SGHRS and CDR2 YFSETQ. The CDR3 here is CASSLAGDGYTF. CDR3 nucleotide sequence: TGCGCCAGCAGCTTGGCCGGGGATGGCTACACCTTC. Full variable domain (rest looked up from reference TRBV5-1 and TRBJ1-2): KAGVTQTPRYLIKTRGQQVTLSCSPISGHRSVSWYQQTPGQGLQFLFEYFSETQRNKGNFPGRFSGRQFSNSRSEMNVSTLELGDSALYLCASSLAGDGYTFGSGTRLTVV.

A note on this clone: At the DNA level, this CDR3 is encoded by other sequences in the same sample as well. V is TRBV5-1 and J is TRBJ1-1; tentative D call: TRBD1 (6 bases). CDR1 and CDR2 (germline): SGHRS, YFSETQ. Trimming removed 2 bases at V and 2 bases at J, with 13 bases between. This CDR3 spans 15 amino acids. The CDR3 here is CASSFWTELNTEAFF. The DNA for the CDR3 is TGCGCCAGCAGCTTTTGGACAGAGCTAAACACTGAAGCTTTCTTT.

The rearrangement links TRBV6-5 to TRBJ1-2; 7 positions match TRBD1. This CDR3 comprises 15 residues. Germline trimming cut 1 base from V and 8 bases from J; bases unmatched to any gene: 10. The germline V gene has CDR1 MNHEY and CDR2 SVGAGI. The CDR3 reads CASSYFLTGARGYTF. CDR3 nucleotides: TGTGCCAGCAGTTACTTCCTTACAGGGGCGCGGGGCTACACCTTC.

Only a few counts were recorded for this clone. This chain connects TRBV7-3 to TRBJ1-1, with D possibly matching TRBD1 (5 bases). There are 19 residues in the CDR3. The V end lost 1 base, the J end lost 6 bases, and 27 bases lay between the germline ends. The germline CDR1 and CDR2 sequences are SGHTA and FQGTGA. CDR3 in DNA: TGTGCCAGCAGCTTAATCCCCCCGGGTGGGGGACGGCGGGGCTCTGAAGCTTTCTTT. Protein: CASSLIPPGGGRRGSEAFF.

This chain connects TRBV2 to TRBJ2-3, with 8 bases fitting TRBD2. This CDR3 has 15 amino acids. V dropped 7 bases and J dropped 5; count of bases not matched to a gene: 11. In germline, CDR1 is SNHLY, CDR2 FYNNEI. The CDR3 DNA reads as TGTGCCAGCACCCTCAGGGGACTAGGGGGAGATACGCAGTATTTT. Translation gives CASTLRGLGGDTQYF. Using reference TRBV2 and TRBJ2-3 for the parts outside the CDR3, the full variable domain is EPEVTQTPSHQVTQMGQEVILRCVPISNHLYFYWYRQILGQKVEFLVSFYNNEISEKSEIFDDQFSVERPDGSNFTLKIRSTKLEDSAMYFCASTLRGLGGDTQYFGPGTRLTVL.

The chain combines TRBV29-1 with TRBJ2-2; possible D gene TRBD2, 7 bases. The CDR3 runs 13 residues. CDR1 and CDR2 from the germline V gene are SQVTM and ANQGSEA. V was clipped by 3 bases and J by 7 bases, with 12 bases between them. CDR3 DNA sequence: TGCAGCGTTGAGGGGGGGCTGGGCGGGGAGCTGTTTTTT. It codes for CSVEGGLGGELFF.

The chain has TRBV5-4 and TRBJ2-7, with TRBD1 matching 11 bases. CDR3 length equals 15 residues. Germline values: CDR1 SGHNT, CDR2 YYREEE (reference sequence). The J segment lost 4 bases and the V segment lost 3 bases, leaving 6 bases of the junction unmatched. The CDR3 reads CASSWWDRGYYEQYF. The DNA of the CDR3 is TGTGCCAGCAGCTGGTGGGACAGGGGGTATTACGAGCAGTACTTC.

J is TRBJ2-6 and V is TRBV4-3; 7 bases agree with TRBD2. The CDR3 is 15 amino acids. With 1 base clipped from V and 7 bases from J, the junction kept 4 bases outside the gene matches. Per the germline V gene, CDR1 is LGHNA and CDR2 is YSLEER. As DNA, the CDR3 is TGCGCCAGCAGCCAAGGGGGGGGAGCTGCCAACGTCCTGACTTTC. Protein product: CASSQGGGAANVLTF.

The gene calls are TRBV30 and TRBJ2-3; TRBD2 matches at 13 bases. The CDR3 is made up of 15 amino acids. Germline V gene sequence: CDR1 GTSNPN, CDR2 SVGIG (reference sequence). J was trimmed by 6 bases and V by 4 bases; bases with no gene match: 7. The CDR3 coding sequence is TGTGCCTGGACCCCCCCGACTAGCGGGAGGGATACGCAGTATTTT. Translating gives CAWTPPTSGRDTQYF.

This chain uses TRBV7-3 with TRBJ2-5; TRBD2 agrees at 13 bases. Germline lookup yields CDR1 SGHTA and CDR2 FQGTGA. V lost 5 bases and J lost 5; bases outside the gene matches: 5. The CDR3 sequence is 15 residues long. CDR3 DNA: TGTGCCAGCAGCCCAGGACTAGCGGGAGTTGAGACCCAGTACTTC. Its protein is CASSPGLAGVETQYF.

As regards this clone: Other DNA sequences in the same sample also yield this CDR3. The chain combines TRBV9 with TRBJ2-3, with D possibly TRBD2 on 5 matching bases. The CDR3 is 13 residues long. The V gene's germline CDR1 is SGDLS and CDR2 YYNGEE. V lost 0 bases and J 4 bases, leaving 6 bases between the germline ends. The CDR3 is CASSVASPDTQYF. As DNA, the CDR3 is TGTGCCAGCAGCGTAGCTAGCCCAGATACGCAGTATTTT.

A few counts support this clone. The chain has TRBV7-2 and TRBJ1-2, with 7 bases matching TRBD1. J gave up 4 bases and V 1 base, and 12 bases lay outside the gene matches. Germline assignment: CDR1 SGHTA and CDR2 FQGNSA. The CDR3 runs to 17 residues. In nucleotides, the CDR3 is TGTGCCAGCAGCTTAGGCCCTGACAGGGCCACTATCTATGGCTACACCTTC. This gives the protein CASSLGPDRATIYGYTF.

The chain joins TRBV7-3 to TRBJ2-1, with TRBD2 identical over 7 bases. V lost 2 bases, J lost 4 bases, and 5 bases stayed unmatched. The CDR3 has 15 residues. Germline V gene sequence: CDR1 SGHTA, CDR2 FQGTGA. CDR3: CASSLLAGAYNEQFF. The CDR3, as DNA: TGTGCCAGCAGCTTATTGGCGGGAGCTTACAATGAGCAGTTCTTC.

J is TRBJ1-1 and V is TRBV11-2, with TRBD1 as a possible D gene (6 bases). Germline-derived CDR1 and CDR2 are SGHAT and FQNNGV. The CDR3 totals 16 residues. V was pared by 0 bases and J by 4 bases, with 15 bases between. CDR3 region: CASSLDNSGAATEAFF. CDR3 sequence (DNA): TGTGCCAGCAGCTTAGATAACTCAGGGGCGGCCACTGAAGCTTTCTTT.